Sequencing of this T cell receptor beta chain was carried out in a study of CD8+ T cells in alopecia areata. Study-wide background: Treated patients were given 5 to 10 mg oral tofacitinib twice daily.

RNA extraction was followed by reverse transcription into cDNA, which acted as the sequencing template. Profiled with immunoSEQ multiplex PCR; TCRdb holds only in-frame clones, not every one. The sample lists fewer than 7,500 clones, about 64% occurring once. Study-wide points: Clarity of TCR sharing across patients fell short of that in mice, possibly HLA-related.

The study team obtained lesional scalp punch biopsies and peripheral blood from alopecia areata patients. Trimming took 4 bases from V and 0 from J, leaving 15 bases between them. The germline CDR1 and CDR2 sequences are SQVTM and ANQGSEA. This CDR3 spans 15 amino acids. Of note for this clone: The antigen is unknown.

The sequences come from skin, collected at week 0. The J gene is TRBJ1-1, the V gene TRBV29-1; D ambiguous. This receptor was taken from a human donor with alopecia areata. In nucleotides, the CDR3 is TGCAGCGTTGTCAGAAAGGGTCCCCTGAACACTGAAGCTTTCTTT. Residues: CSVVRKGPLNTEAFF.